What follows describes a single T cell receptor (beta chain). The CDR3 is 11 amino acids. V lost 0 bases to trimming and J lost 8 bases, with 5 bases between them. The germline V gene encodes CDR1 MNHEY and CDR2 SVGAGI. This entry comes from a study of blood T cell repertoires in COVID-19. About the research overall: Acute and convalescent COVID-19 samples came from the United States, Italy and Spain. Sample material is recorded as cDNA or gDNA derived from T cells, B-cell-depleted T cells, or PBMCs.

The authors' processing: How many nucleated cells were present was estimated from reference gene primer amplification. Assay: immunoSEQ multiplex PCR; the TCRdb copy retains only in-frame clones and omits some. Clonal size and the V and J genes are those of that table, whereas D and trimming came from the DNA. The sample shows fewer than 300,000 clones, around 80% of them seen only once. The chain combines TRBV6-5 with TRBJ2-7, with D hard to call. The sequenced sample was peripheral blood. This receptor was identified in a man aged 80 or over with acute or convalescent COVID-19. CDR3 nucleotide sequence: TGTGCCAGCAGTTACTCCTTAAAGCAGTACTTC. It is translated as CASSYSLKQYF.